The present TCR beta chain was sequenced within a study of T cell clusters in autoimmune cytopenias. As for the study in general: A median of about 54,000 TRB reads per sample yielded a median around 2,500 distinct clonotypes.

One tube held mixed TRB-A and TRB-B primer pools for touch-down PCR. TCRdb re-called the multiplex PCR reads and shows each CDR3 protein once, DNA omitted. Its table lists more than 4,500 distinct CDR3 sequences. In regard to this clonotype: The antigen is undetermined.

TRB amplification used approximately 250 ng of peripheral blood genomic DNA. General study findings and limits: TRB repertoire shifts in secondary cytopenia and chronic lymphocytic leukemia mostly reflected lymphoma, not autoimmunity.

The TCR comes from a human donor with an autoimmune cytopenia or autoimmune hepatitis (not recorded which). Sequencing was done on a sample of peripheral blood.

Here the CDR3 reads CASRPGTGYGEAFF. This chain connects TRBV6-5 to TRBJ1-1; the TRBD1 assignment by TCRdb is unverifiable without DNA. From germline, CDR1 is MNHEY and CDR2 SVGAGI. The CDR3 sequence is 14 residues long.